A single sample gave rise to the 6 T cell receptor beta chains below, sequenced in a study of OX40 agonist ivuxolimab in advanced cancers. Sequencing was performed with immunoSEQ multiplex PCR; in TCRdb, only in-frame clones are kept and a portion is missing. The data show 55,000 to 65,000 clones, 85% seen once. The sequencing used CD4+ or CD8+ T cells sorted from blood, collected in a trial of the OX40 agonist ivuxolimab. The receptors were gathered from an adult with an advanced solid tumor such as melanoma, head and neck, liver or kidney cancer.

The chain employs TRBV28 and TRBJ1-5; D not certain. V shed 6 bases and J shed 2 bases, with 20 bases lying between them. The germline V gene encodes CDR1 MDHEN and CDR2 SYDVKM. CDR3 length equals 17 residues. The CDR3: CASSSTGVFGRNQPQHF. The CDR3, as DNA: TGTGCCAGCAGCTCCACCGGGGTTTTTGGTCGCAATCAGCCCCAGCATTTT.

In the case of this clone: A much larger clone is a single base away; this may be a read error. This sample also contains other DNA sequences that code for the same CDR3. This sequence joins TRBV19 and TRBJ1-5, with TRBD1 as a possible D gene (5 bases). Germline loops: CDR1 LNHDA, CDR2 SQIVND (reference sequence). The CDR3 runs to 14 residues. With 2 bases removed from V and 5 bases from J, the gap between germline ends came to 10 bases. CDR3 sequence (DNA): TGTGCCAGTAGTATATGGACGGGGGATCAGCCCCAGCATTTT. Translating gives CASSIWTGDQPQHF.

V is TRBV4-1 and J is TRBJ2-7, with TRBD2 matching over 7 bases. Germline CDR1 and CDR2: MGHRA and YSYEKL. V shed 0 bases, J shed 3 bases, and the junction held 5 bases outside the gene matches. The CDR3 loop spans 15 amino acids. The CDR3 is CASSQDTSAFYEQYF. The CDR3 DNA follows: TGCGCCAGCAGCCAAGACACTAGCGCGTTCTACGAGCAGTACTTC.

The chain joins TRBV18 to TRBJ2-3; 7 bases agree with TRBD1. V shed 0 bases and J 4 bases; nucleotides not matched to a gene: 4. This CDR3 comprises 15 residues. Germline lookup yields CDR1 KGHSH and CDR2 LQKENI. The CDR3 loop is CASSPPSQGADTQYF. The CDR3 DNA follows: TGTGCCAGCTCACCACCGTCTCAGGGGGCAGATACGCAGTATTTT.

V and J are TRBV7-6 and TRBJ2-1; the match to TRBD2 covers 7 bases. The V and J ends lost 5 bases and 7 bases, in that order; junction bases with no gene match: 17. This CDR3 contains 17 residues. The germline V gene encodes CDR1 SGHVS and CDR2 FNYEAQ. This chain's CDR3 is CASSIYPRRETDNEQFF. CDR3 sequence (DNA): TGTGCCAGCAGCATCTACCCGCGGCGGGAGACTGATAATGAGCAGTTCTTC.

The V call is TRBV29-1, the J call TRBJ1-2; D is unresolved. The CDR3 consists of 12 residues. Trimming pared 3 bases from V and 4 bases from J, leaving 9 bases between. Germline V gene sequence: CDR1 SQVTM, CDR2 ANQGSEA. This CDR3 is CSVDPGAYGYTF. In nucleotides, the CDR3 is TGCAGCGTTGATCCCGGAGCCTATGGCTACACCTTC.